This T cell receptor (beta chain) was sequenced during a study of PD-L1 blockade in urothelial cancer. Whole-study context: Most patients, about nine tenths of the roughly 29, were males with bladder-origin cancer. Prior regimens of chemotherapy numbered 0 to 3 per patient. At 3 weeks after treatment start (second dose) and again at 6 weeks, blood was analyzed. Across blood samples, T cells had a median count of 141,255.

V lost 0 bases and J lost 5, with 8 bases in between. This CDR3 is built from 14 residues. Germline V CDR1 and CDR2: SEHNR, FQNEAQ (reference sequence). The time point here: peripheral blood 6 weeks after treatment start. TCRdb keeps only in-frame clones here, not all; method: immunoSEQ multiplex PCR. The table has 45,000 to 60,000 clones, around 90% seen once. The sample was PBMCs, taken around atezolizumab (anti-PD-L1) treatment. The chain joins TRBV7-9 to TRBJ1-3; D is unclear. This sequence originates from a man aged 55 to 70 with urothelial cancer. Here the CDR3 reads CASSLASGRNTIYF. CDR3 in DNA: TGTGCCAGCAGCTTAGCGTCCGGGAGAAACACCATATATTTT.